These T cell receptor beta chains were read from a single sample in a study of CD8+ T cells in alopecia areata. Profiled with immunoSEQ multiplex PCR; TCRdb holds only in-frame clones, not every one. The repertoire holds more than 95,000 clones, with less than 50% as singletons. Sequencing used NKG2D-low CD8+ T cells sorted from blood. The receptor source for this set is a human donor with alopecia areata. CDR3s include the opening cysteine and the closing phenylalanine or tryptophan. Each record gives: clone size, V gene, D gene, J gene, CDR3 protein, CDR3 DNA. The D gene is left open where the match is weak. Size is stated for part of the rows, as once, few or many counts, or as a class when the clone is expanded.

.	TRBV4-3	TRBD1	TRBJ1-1	CASSQDLRGQGRTEAFF	TGCGCCAGCAGCCAAGATCTACGGGGACAGGGGCGCACTGAAGCTTTCTTT
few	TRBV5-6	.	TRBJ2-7	CASSAGNSYEQYF	TGTGCCAGCAGCGCGGGGAACTCCTACGAGCAGTACTTC
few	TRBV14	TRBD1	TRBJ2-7	CASSQGPGQNYEQYF	TGTGCCAGCAGCCAAGGGCCGGGACAGAACTACGAGCAGTACTTC
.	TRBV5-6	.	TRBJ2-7	CASSLAYEQYF	TGTGCCAGCAGCTTGGCCTACGAGCAGTACTTC
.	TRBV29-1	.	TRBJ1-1	CSVQGMNTEAFF	TGCAGCGTTCAAGGAATGAACACTGAAGCTTTCTTT
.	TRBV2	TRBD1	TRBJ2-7	CASTKGAPSYEQYF	TGTGCCAGCACTAAGGGGGCACCCTCCTACGAGCAGTACTTC
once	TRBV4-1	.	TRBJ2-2	CASSQVTHRTGELFF	TGCGCCAGCAGCCAAGTCACCCACCGCACCGGGGAGCTGTTTTTT
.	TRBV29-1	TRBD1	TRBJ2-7	CSVEPTDRRSYEQYF	TGCAGCGTTGAACCCACGGACAGGCGGTCCTACGAGCAGTACTTC
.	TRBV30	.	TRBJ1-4	CAWTPDSTNEKLFF	TGTGCCTGGACCCCGGACTCAACTAATGAAAAACTGTTTTTT
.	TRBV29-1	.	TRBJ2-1	CSVEDPLRTQDNEQFF	TGCAGCGTTGAAGATCCCCTCCGAACCCAGGACAATGAGCAGTTCTTC
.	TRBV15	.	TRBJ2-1	CATTTKESYNEQFF	TGTGCCACAACGACCAAAGAGTCCTACAATGAGCAGTTCTTC
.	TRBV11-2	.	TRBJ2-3	CASSYFGEHSTDTQYF	TGTGCCAGCAGCTACTTTGGGGAACATAGCACAGATACGCAGTATTTT
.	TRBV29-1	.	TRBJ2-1	CSVEGEPTDNEQFF	TGCAGCGTTGAAGGAGAACCAACCGATAATGAGCAGTTCTTC
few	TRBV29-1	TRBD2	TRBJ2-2	CSTGGGRNTGELFF	TGCAGCACCGGGGGGGGCAGGAACACCGGGGAGCTGTTTTTT
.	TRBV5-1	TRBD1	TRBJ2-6	CASSHLEGQGAGANVLTF	TGCGCCAGCAGCCACCTTGAGGGACAGGGGGCTGGGGCCAACGTCCTGACTTTC
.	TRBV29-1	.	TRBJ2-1	CSGSENEQFF	TGCAGCGGTTCGGAGAATGAGCAGTTCTTC
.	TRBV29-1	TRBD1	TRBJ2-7	CSAQGVSPYEQYF	TGCAGCGCACAGGGGGTTTCCCCCTACGAGCAGTACTTC
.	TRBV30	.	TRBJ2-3	CAWSVGRDQYF	TGTGCCTGGAGTGTAGGCCGGGACCAGTATTTT
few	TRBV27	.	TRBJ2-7	CASSLGHEQYF	TGTGCCAGCTCCCTTGGCCACGAGCAGTACTTC
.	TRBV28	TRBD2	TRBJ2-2	CASSPGVAGVNAGELFF	TGTGCCAGCAGTCCCGGTGTTGCGGGAGTGAACGCCGGGGAGCTGTTTTTT
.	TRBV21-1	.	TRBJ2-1	CASSNWVGLADYNEQFF	TGTGCCAGCAGCAATTGGGTCGGACTAGCGGATTACAATGAGCAGTTCTTC
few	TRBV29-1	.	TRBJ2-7	CSVDERAGEQYF	TGCAGCGTTGATGAGAGGGCGGGCGAGCAGTACTTC
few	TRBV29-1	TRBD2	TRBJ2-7	CSAYPGLVGYEQYF	TGCAGCGCCTACCCGGGACTAGTAGGCTACGAGCAGTACTTC
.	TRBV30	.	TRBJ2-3	CAWRIPTDTQYF	TGTGCCTGGAGGATCCCCACAGATACGCAGTATTTT
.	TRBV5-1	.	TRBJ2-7	CASSVMGGDEQYF	TGCGCCAGCAGCGTCATGGGAGGAGACGAGCAGTACTTC
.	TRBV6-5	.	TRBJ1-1	CATQRVEAFF	TGTGCCACCCAAAGGGTGGAAGCTTTCTTT
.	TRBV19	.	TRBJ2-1	CASSIYPSHGFYNEQFF	TGTGCCAGTAGTATTTACCCCTCCCATGGGTTCTACAATGAGCAGTTCTTC
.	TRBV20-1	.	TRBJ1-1	CSAFRNTEAFF	TGCAGTGCTTTTCGGAACACTGAAGCTTTCTTT
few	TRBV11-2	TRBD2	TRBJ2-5	CASSLGLADTFQETQYF	TGTGCCAGCAGCTTAGGACTAGCGGACACCTTCCAAGAGACCCAGTACTTC
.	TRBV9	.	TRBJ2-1	CASSGGQNPNLGQFF	TGTGCCAGCAGCGGAGGACAGAATCCTAATTTGGGGCAGTTCTTC
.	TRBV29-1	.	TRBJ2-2	CSVEGMAGTGELFF	TGCAGCGTTGAAGGCATGGCGGGCACCGGGGAGCTGTTTTTT
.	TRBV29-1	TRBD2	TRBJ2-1	CSVGGGTNYNEQFF	TGCAGCGTGGGCGGCGGGACTAATTACAATGAGCAGTTCTTC
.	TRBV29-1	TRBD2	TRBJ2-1	CSVGGGSSYNEQFF	TGCAGCGTTGGTGGCGGGAGCTCCTACAATGAGCAGTTCTTC
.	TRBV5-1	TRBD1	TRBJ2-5	CASGEDREETQYF	TGCGCCAGCGGAGAGGACAGGGAAGAGACCCAGTACTTC
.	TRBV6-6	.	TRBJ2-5	CASSYVAGSFETQYF	TGTGCCAGCAGTTACGTGGCGGGGAGTTTCGAGACCCAGTACTTC
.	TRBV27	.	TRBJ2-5	CASSLGLGWETQYF	TGTGCCAGCAGTTTAGGTCTGGGATGGGAGACCCAGTACTTC
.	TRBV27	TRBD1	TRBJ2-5	CASRQDRGLETQYF	TGTGCCAGCAGACAGGACAGGGGGCTAGAGACCCAGTACTTC
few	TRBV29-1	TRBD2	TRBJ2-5	CKTTSGAQETQYF	TGCAAAACGACTAGCGGAGCACAAGAGACCCAGTACTTC
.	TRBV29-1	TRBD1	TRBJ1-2	CSVVSTGWYGYTF	TGCAGCGTTGTCTCGACAGGGTGGTATGGCTACACCTTC
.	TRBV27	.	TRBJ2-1	CASSLGHGYGEQFF	TGTGCCAGCAGTTTGGGACACGGATATGGAGAGCAGTTCTTC
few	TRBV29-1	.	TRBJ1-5	CSVGEMGQPQHF	TGCAGCGTTGGTGAGATGGGCCAGCCCCAGCATTTT
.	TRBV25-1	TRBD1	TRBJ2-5	CASTLTGGSEETQYF	TGTGCCAGCACTCTCACAGGGGGCTCGGAAGAGACCCAGTACTTC